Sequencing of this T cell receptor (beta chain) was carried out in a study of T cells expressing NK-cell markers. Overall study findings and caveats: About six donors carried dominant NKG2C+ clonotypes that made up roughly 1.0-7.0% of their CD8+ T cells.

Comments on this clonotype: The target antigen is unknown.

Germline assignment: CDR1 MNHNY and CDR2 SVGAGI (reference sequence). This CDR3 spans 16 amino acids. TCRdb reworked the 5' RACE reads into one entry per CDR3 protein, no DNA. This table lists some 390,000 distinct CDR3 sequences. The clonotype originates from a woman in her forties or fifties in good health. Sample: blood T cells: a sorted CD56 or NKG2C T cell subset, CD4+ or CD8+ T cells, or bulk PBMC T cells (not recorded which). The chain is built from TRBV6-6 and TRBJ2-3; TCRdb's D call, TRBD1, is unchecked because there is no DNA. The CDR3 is CASSYFTPGIMDTQYF.